The next 13 T cell receptor beta chains were all read from a single sample in a study of T cell repertoires in cytomegalovirus infection. MiXCR, run by TCRdb on the reads, gives a single entry per CDR3 protein. This sample has around 530,000 distinct CDR3 sequences, with approximately 17% found just once. The sample comprised CD8+ T cells from PBMCs. The receptors derive from a human donor in good health (CMV status not recorded). Some clones in this sample may be carry-over from other donors' samples.

The sample holds many counts of this clonotype. The rearrangement joins TRBV7-2 to TRBJ2-3; D uncertain. Germline loops: CDR1 SGHTA, CDR2 FQGNSA. There are 16 residues in the CDR3. Trimming left V 3 bases short and J 2 bases short, with 15 bases between. CDR3 in amino acids: CASSFGPYLPTDTQYF. CDR3 DNA sequence: TGTGCCAGCAGCTTTGGACCGTACTTACCCACAGATACGCAGTATTTT.

This clonotype has ten or more counts. The genes are TRBV27 and TRBJ2-5, with TRBD1 as a possible D gene (5 bases). Germline CDR1 MNHEY, CDR2 SMNVEV (reference sequence). CDR3 length equals 14 residues. The ends were cut back, 5 bases at V and 2 bases at J, with 12 bases in the middle. This CDR3 reads CASSRGHRQETQYF. CDR3 DNA sequence: TGTGCCAGCAGTCGAGGACACAGACAAGAGACCCAGTACTTC.

In regard to this clonotype: The CDR3 ends on some other residue instead of the conserved phenylalanine or tryptophan, so this is likely a read error. The chain is built from TRBV20-1 and TRBJ1-1; no firm D call. The V end lost 3 bases, the J end lost 5 bases, and 13 bases lay between the germline ends. This CDR3 is built from 13 residues. CDR1 is DFQATT and CDR2 is SNEGSKA in the germline V gene (reference sequence). The CDR3 DNA reads TGCAGTGCTAGGGAATTTCTAGGAACTGAAGCTTTCTCT. Its translation is CSAREFLGTEAFS.

In the case of this clonotype: A read error may be the cause here, since a much bigger clone is one base away. The chain combines TRBV2 with TRBJ1-1; no firm D call. This CDR3 is 13 amino acids long. Looked up from germline, CDR1 is SNHLY and CDR2 is FYNNEI. CDR3 protein: CPSSVLPLPEAFF. CDR3 nucleotides: TGTCCCAGCAGTGTGCTGCCGCTTCCTGAAGCTTTCTTT.

The chain uses TRBV12-3 or TRBV12-4 and TRBJ2-7; 9 nucleotides match TRBD2. The CDR3 runs 13 residues. Trimming cost V 7 bases and J 6 bases; bases outside gene matches: 7. CDR3 DNA: TGTGCCAGCACCCCGCAACTAGCGGGCGAGCAGTACTTC. It codes for CASTPQLAGEQYF.

This clonotype was observed many times. The V and J genes are TRBV11-1 and TRBJ2-2; 9 bases are shared with TRBD2. The CDR3 consists of 15 residues. Germline V gene data show CDR1 as SGHAT and CDR2 as FQDESV (reference sequence). V lost 5 bases, J lost 7 bases, and 8 bases stayed unmatched. Written as DNA, the CDR3 is TGTGCCAGCAGCCCCCGGCGGGGGGGAGGCGGGGAGCTGTTTTTT. It yields the protein CASSPRRGGGGELFF. Complete variable domain (other parts from reference TRBV11-1 and TRBJ2-2): EAEVAQSPRYKITEKSQAVAFWCDPISGHATLYWYRQILGQGPELLVQFQDESVVDDSQLPKDRFSAERLKGVDSTLKIQPAELGDSAMYLCASSPRRGGGGELFFGEGSRLTVL.

There are a few counts of this clonotype. This sequence may be a read error, since a much larger clone differs from it by one base. The gene calls are TRBV7-6 and TRBJ1-5; TRBD1 might be the D (5 bases). The CDR3 is made up of 14 amino acids. Germline values: CDR1 SGHVS, CDR2 FNYEAQ. The V and J ends lost 4 bases and 10 bases respectively, with 17 bases between them. CDR3: CASSSLQGSHPQHF. CDR3 bases: TGTGCCAGCAGCTCCCTTCAGGGTTCTCATCCCCAGCATTTT. Based on the CDR3 plus reference TRBV7-6 and TRBJ1-5, the full variable domain is GAGVSQSPRYKVTKRGQDVALRCDPISGHVSLYWYRQALGQGPEFLTYFNYEAQQDKSGLPNDRFSAERPEGSISTLTIQRTEQRDSAMYRCASSSLQGSHPQHFGDGTRLSIL.

Many counts were recorded for this clonotype. The gene calls are TRBV7-2 and TRBJ2-7, with 11 positions matching TRBD2. Germline loops: CDR1 SGHTA, CDR2 FQGNSA. The length of the CDR3 is 13 residues. J gave up 5 bases and V 6 bases, and 3 bases lay outside the gene matches. CDR3 nucleotide sequence: TGTGCCAGCAGTCCTAGCGGGAGGAACGAGCAGTACTTC. Its protein is CASSPSGRNEQYF.

This clonotype showed up just a few times. This chain connects TRBV7-9 to TRBJ2-7; D might be TRBD2 (7 bases). V dropped 3 bases and J dropped 0 bases, with 15 bases sitting between them. The CDR3 is made up of 16 amino acids. CDR1 SEHNR and CDR2 FQNEAQ come from the germline V gene (reference sequence). CDR3 in DNA: TGTGCCAGCAGCTTTGAAGGGGGGGGCGGCTCCTACGAGCAGTACTTC. The encoded protein is CASSFEGGGGSYEQYF.

This clonotype has just a few counts. This chain connects TRBV19 to TRBJ1-1; D is unresolved. Trimming cost V 5 bases and J 0 bases, with 13 bases left between them. The CDR3 runs 15 residues. Germline CDR1 is LNHDA and CDR2 is SQIVND (reference sequence). The CDR3 nucleotides read TGTGCCAGTAGTTGGGAAGGAAGGATGAACACTGAAGCTTTCTTT. This encodes CASSWEGRMNTEAFF.

The chain uses TRBV3-1 and TRBJ2-1, with TRBD1 identical over 10 bases. The CDR3 totals 15 residues. Germline CDR1 LGHDT, CDR2 YNNKEL (reference sequence). Trimming took 0 bases from V and 7 from J; bases not matched to a gene: 3. The CDR3 DNA reads TGTGCCAGCAGCCAAGAGGGACAGGGGTCTAATGAGCAGTTCTTC. It codes for CASSQEGQGSNEQFF.

Concerning this clonotype itself: This may be a read error, as it is one base from a much larger clone. The gene calls are TRBV28 and TRBJ2-1, with D maybe TRBD2 (5 bases). V was trimmed by 3 bases and J by 7 bases, leaving 16 bases between them. Germline CDR1 MDHEN, CDR2 SYDVKM. This CDR3 contains 15 residues. The CDR3 DNA reads as TGTGCCAGCAGTTTGTACGTGAGAGGAGGTAATGAGCAGTTCTTC. Amino acids: CASSLYVRGGNEQFF.

This clonotype was detected a few times. The J gene is TRBJ2-1, the V gene TRBV6-2 or TRBV6-3; 10 positions agree with TRBD2. The CDR3 has 16 residues. V shed 0 bases and J 9 bases; nucleotides not matched to a gene: 8. Germline values: CDR1 MNHEY, CDR2 SVGEGT. The CDR3 is CASSYSAGGPSGEQFF. DNA of the CDR3: TGTGCCAGCAGTTACTCAGCGGGAGGGCCTAGTGGTGAGCAGTTCTTC.